This is a list of T cell receptor beta chains from one sample in a study of blood T cell repertoires in COVID-19. This table comes from immunoSEQ multiplex PCR, and its TCRdb copy is limited to in-frame clones, with some not included. Here the sample spans 240,000 or so clones, around 86% being singletons. Sample: peripheral blood. The receptors were gathered from an elderly man with acute or convalescent COVID-19. The CDR3 runs from the conserved cysteine through the conserved F or W. Fields, in order: V gene, clone size, D gene, J gene, CDR3 protein, CDR3 DNA. A D gene is named only where the DNA matches it firmly. Where a row states a size, it is once, few, many or the class of an expanded clone; other rows omit it.

>TRBV3-1/TRBV3-2|-|TRBD1|TRBJ2-7
CASSQLQGMEYF
TGTGCCAGCAGCCAACTACAGGGGATGGAGTACTTC
>TRBV4-2|-|-|TRBJ2-7
CASSQDPQSSYEQYF
TGTGCCAGCAGCCAAGATCCACAAAGCTCCTACGAGCAGTACTTC
>TRBV7-9|-|-|TRBJ1-2
CASSLAAGVSGYTF
TGTGCCAGCAGCTTAGCCGCCGGGGTGAGTGGCTACACCTTC
>TRBV18|-|TRBD1|TRBJ2-2
CASSPSGQGTGELFF
TGTGCCAGCTCACCATCGGGACAGGGAACCGGGGAGCTGTTTTTT
>TRBV12-3/TRBV12-4|once|TRBD1|TRBJ1-2
CASSVQGWGGYTF
TGTGCCAGCAGTGTACAGGGGTGGGGTGGCTACACCTTC
>TRBV5-1|-|TRBD1|TRBJ2-3
CASSLDPATGALPGTQYF
TGCGCCAGCAGCTTAGACCCGGCGACAGGGGCCCTGCCAGGTACGCAGTATTTT
>TRBV2|-|-|TRBJ1-2
CASSDSFNYGYTF
TGTGCCAGCAGCGACAGCTTTAACTATGGCTACACCTTC
>TRBV5-1|few|TRBD1|TRBJ2-7
CASRPGQVTLSSYEQYF
TGCGCCAGCAGGCCGGGACAGGTTACGCTCTCATCCTACGAGCAGTACTTC
>TRBV24-1|few|-|TRBJ2-2
CATSDRSGSTGELFF
TGTGCCACCAGTGATAGGTCAGGGTCGACCGGGGAGCTGTTTTTT
>TRBV5-1|-|TRBD1|TRBJ2-5
CASSLGPTGVGETQYF
TGCGCCAGCAGCTTGGGCCCTACAGGGGTGGGGGAGACCCAGTACTTC
>TRBV6-5|-|TRBD1|TRBJ1-5
CASLDREGNQPQHF
TGTGCCAGCCTGGACAGGGAGGGCAATCAGCCCCAGCATTTT
>TRBV5-1|-|TRBD1|TRBJ1-1
CASSPGTANTEAFF
TGCGCCAGCAGCCCCGGGACAGCCAACACTGAAGCTTTCTTT
>TRBV28|-|-|TRBJ1-6
CASRLNTGSYNSPLHF
TGTGCCAGCAGACTTAATACAGGGTCCTATAATTCACCCCTCCACTTT
>TRBV11-3|-|TRBD1|TRBJ1-1
CASSEGQGATNTEAFF
TGTGCCAGCAGCGAAGGACAGGGGGCAACGAACACTGAAGCTTTCTTT
>TRBV10-2|-|-|TRBJ2-7
CASSETGASEQYF
TGCGCCAGCAGTGAGACGGGAGCAAGCGAGCAGTACTTC
>TRBV4-2|-|-|TRBJ2-5
CASSQAGRTTQYF
TGTGCCAGCAGCCAAGCGGGGAGGACGACCCAGTACTTC
>TRBV4-2|-|-|TRBJ1-1
CASSQGANTEAFF
TGTGCCAGCAGCCAAGGAGCGAACACTGAAGCTTTCTTT
>TRBV5-1|few|-|TRBJ2-5
CASRYGSGQETQYF
TGCGCCAGCAGGTACGGGAGCGGCCAAGAGACCCAGTACTTC
>TRBV18|-|TRBD1|TRBJ2-2
CASSLGQVYTGELFF
TGTGCCAGCTCACTGGGACAGGTCTACACCGGGGAGCTGTTTTTT
>TRBV6-1|-|TRBD2|TRBJ2-7
CASSGPGTSGPLGDEQYF
TGTGCCAGCAGTGGTCCCGGGACTAGCGGGCCCCTGGGGGACGAGCAGTACTTC